This entry features one T cell receptor (beta chain) sequence. Its specificity is not known. Germline lookup yields CDR1 KGHDR and CDR2 SFDVKD. The germline V and J ends were trimmed by 3 bases and 2 bases, with 18 bases remaining between them. The CDR3 extends over 17 amino acids. Cultured CD4+ T-cell DNA underwent Oncomine TCR Beta short-read sequencing. From CD4+ T cells that had been cultured, genomic DNA was extracted. TCRdb re-derived calls from the PCR reads in MiXCR, one entry per CDR3 protein. The data show some 14,000 distinct CDR3 sequences, roughly 70% seen once. Treatment defined: approximately 11-day PBMC culture with coronavirus spike peptide pools or control peptides (ViraFEST assay). The sample comes from a study of vaccination and CD4 T cells after COVID-19.

This TCR came from a human donor who had recovered from COVID-19. The sample consisted of CD4+ T cells from blood, cultured in vitro. V and J are TRBV24-1 and TRBJ2-5; D may match TRBD1 or TRBD2 (5 bases each). CDR3 sequence: CATSDGQGIGAQETQYF. CDR3 sequence (DNA): TGTGCCACCAGTGATGGGCAAGGGATCGGGGCTCAAGAGACCCAGTACTTC.